One sample yielded the 32 T cell receptor beta chains listed below, sequenced in a study of siplizumab effects on memory and regulatory T cells (dated by TCRdb to the late 2010s). The method behind the library was the immunoSEQ multiplex PCR assay. In TCRdb, the immuneACCESS table is reduced to in-frame sequences with V and J assigned. These tables do not hold every clone; where another copy was compared, an unresolved V gene accounts for under half, and the others remain unexplained. Across this sample there are fewer than 120,000 clones, with over 85% seen only once. The ten top clones hold 1% to 1.5% of the sample. Input material: CD4+ T cells sorted from blood. These TCRs come from a human donor in good health.

In its sample, this clone was seen once. The DNA of the CDR3 is TGTGCCAGTAGGGACAGTCACCCTATCCACAATGAGCAGTTCTTC. Translating gives CASRDSHPIHNEQFF. This chain connects TRBV19 to TRBJ2-1; D may be TRBD1 (6 bases). The length of the CDR3 is 15 residues. V lost 6 bases and J lost 5, with 17 bases in between. The germline gives CDR1 LNHDA, CDR2 SQIVND (reference sequence).

This clone was observed a single time. The chain combines TRBV7-9 with TRBJ1-1, with no clear D. Per the germline V gene, CDR1 is SEHNR and CDR2 is FQNEAQ (reference sequence). V gave up 1 base and J gave up 1 base, with 7 bases separating them. The CDR3 is 14 amino acids. The CDR3 loop is CASSLVPENTEAFF. DNA for the CDR3: TGTGCCAGCAGCTTAGTCCCAGAGAACACTGAAGCTTTCTTT.

This chain joins TRBV6-6 and TRBJ2-7, with D tentatively TRBD1 or TRBD2 (5 bases each). Germline assignment: CDR1 MNHNY and CDR2 SVGAGI (reference sequence). The V end was cut by 6 bases, the J end by 10 bases, with 22 bases between. The CDR3 sequence is 14 residues long. This chain's CDR3 is CASSPGLGALNQYF. The DNA of the CDR3 is TGTGCCAGCAGCCCCGGCCTCGGGGCCTTAAATCAGTACTTC.

V usage is TRBV5-5 and J usage is TRBJ1-2; the D gene is possibly TRBD1 (5 bases). Trimming left V 8 bases short and J 4 bases short, with 18 bases between. CDR3 length: 14 amino acids. Per the germline V gene, CDR1 is SGHKS and CDR2 is YYEKEE (reference sequence). CDR3 protein: CASQPGWGSYGYTF. The CDR3 DNA reads TGTGCCAGTCAACCAGGGTGGGGCAGCTATGGCTACACCTTC.

This chain links TRBV9 with TRBJ2-1, with TRBD1 matching 7 bases. The V segment lost 2 bases and the J segment 1 base; nucleotides outside the gene matches: 3. This CDR3 has 15 amino acids. Per germline, CDR1 SGDLS and CDR2 YYNGEE. The CDR3 bases are TGTGCCAGCAGCGTGGTGGGACAGTCCTACAATGAGCAGTTCTTC. Translated: CASSVVGQSYNEQFF.

The genes are TRBV27 and TRBJ2-3; a weak D match, TRBD2 (5 bases). The CDR3 runs to 11 residues. V gave up 10 bases and J gave up 3 bases, with 8 bases separating them. CDR1 is MNHEY, CDR2 SMNVEV, per germline (reference sequence). As DNA, the CDR3 is TGTGCCACCCGGGGAACAGATACGCAGTATTTT. Encoded protein: CATRGTDTQYF.

The chain carries TRBV5-4 and TRBJ1-2; D is possibly TRBD1 (6 bases). Per germline, CDR1 SGHNT and CDR2 YYREEE (reference sequence). The CDR3 covers 15 residues. The V end was cut by 3 bases, the J end by 0 bases, with 12 bases between. CDR3 sequence: CASSYVGQPNYGYTF. The CDR3 region has the DNA TGTGCCAGCAGCTACGTAGGACAGCCTAACTATGGCTACACCTTC.

The chain joins TRBV7-9 to TRBJ2-2, with TRBD2 matching over 10 bases. Trimming cost V 5 bases and J 7 bases; bases outside gene matches: 7. The CDR3 is made up of 15 amino acids. Germline V gene sequence: CDR1 SEHNR, CDR2 FQNEAQ (reference sequence). The DNA for the CDR3 is TGTGCCAGCAGCCCTCTAGCGGGAGAGGGCGGGGAGCTGTTTTTT. It yields the protein CASSPLAGEGGELFF.

The genes are TRBV14 and TRBJ2-3; D remains unclear. V was trimmed by 4 bases and J by 0 bases, leaving 5 bases between them. Germline CDR1 SGHDN, CDR2 FVKESK. The CDR3 loop spans 13 amino acids. The CDR3 region is CASSLPSTDTQYF. CDR3 coding DNA: TGTGCCAGCAGCCTCCCGAGCACAGATACGCAGTATTTT.

The V and J genes are TRBV27 and TRBJ2-7; D unresolved. The CDR3 length is 14 residues. Per the germline V gene, CDR1 is MNHEY and CDR2 is SMNVEV (reference sequence). Trimming took off 5 bases at V and 0 bases at J, with 11 bases between the two ends. The CDR3 loop reads CASSPGRNSYEQYF. The DNA for the CDR3 is TGTGCCAGCAGTCCGGGCAGGAACTCCTACGAGCAGTACTTC.

This chain joins TRBV10-3 and TRBJ2-4; TRBD2 agrees at 9 bases. J was trimmed by 1 base and V by 0 bases; bases with no gene match: 13. The germline CDR1 and CDR2 sequences are ENHRY and SYGVKD. The CDR3 spans 20 residues. The CDR3 here is CAISESRRAGGTEAKNIQYF. Written as DNA, the CDR3 is TGTGCCATCAGTGAGTCAAGGAGGGCGGGAGGGACGGAGGCCAAAAACATTCAGTACTTC.

This clone was seen a handful of times. The rearrangement links TRBV30 to TRBJ1-5; D perhaps matches TRBD1 (5 bases). CDR3 size: 15 residues. Trimming removed 0 bases at V and 2 bases at J, with 11 bases between. CDR1 and CDR2 from the germline V gene are GTSNPN and SVGIG (reference sequence). In nucleotides, the CDR3 is TGTGCCTGGAGTGTGAGTGGGGCGGGCAATCAGCCCCAGCATTTT. It translates to CAWSVSGAGNQPQHF.

The chain recombines TRBV5-1 with TRBJ2-3; TRBD2 might be the D (6 bases). V lost 0 bases and J lost 4, with 12 bases in between. This CDR3 is built from 15 residues. The germline CDR1 and CDR2 sequences are SGHRS and YFSETQ. The CDR3 is CASSLANGGSDTQYF. DNA for the CDR3: TGCGCCAGCAGCTTGGCCAACGGGGGATCAGATACGCAGTATTTT. Combining the CDR3 with reference TRBV5-1 and TRBJ2-3 gives the whole variable domain KAGVTQTPRYLIKTRGQQVTLSCSPISGHRSVSWYQQTPGQGLQFLFEYFSETQRNKGNFPGRFSGRQFSNSRSEMNVSTLELGDSALYLCASSLANGGSDTQYFGPGTRLTVL.

CDR3 bases: TGTGCCAGTAGTATTGGACAGTGGGGACACTACGAGCAGTACTTC. Translating gives CASSIGQWGHYEQYF. This rearrangement joins TRBV19 to TRBJ2-7; D may be TRBD1 (6 bases). Between the trimmed V and J ends, which lost 3 bases and 3 bases, there was a span of 15 bases. Germline V gene sequence: CDR1 LNHDA, CDR2 SQIVND (reference sequence). The CDR3 spans 15 residues. Variable domain in full (rest from reference TRBV19 and TRBJ2-7): DGGITQSPKYLFRKEGQNVTLSCEQNLNHDAMYWYRQDPGQGLRLIYYSQIVNDFQKGDIAEGYSVSREKKESFPLTVTSAQKNPTAFYLCASSIGQWGHYEQYFGPGTRLTVT.

The CDR3 loop is CASSSRTGPYNSPLHF. The DNA for the CDR3 is TGTGCCAGCAGCTCCAGGACAGGACCCTATAATTCACCCCTCCACTTT. The chain carries TRBV11-2 and TRBJ1-6, with 7 bases fitting TRBD1. The V gene's germline CDR1 is SGHAT and CDR2 FQNNGV. CDR3 size: 16 residues. Trimming cost V 4 bases and J 2 bases; bases outside gene matches: 5. Drawing the rest from reference TRBV11-2 and TRBJ1-6, the complete variable domain is EAGVAQSPRYKIIEKRQSVAFWCNPISGHATLYWYQQILGQGPKLLIQFQNNGVVDDSQLPKDRFSAERLKGVDSTLKIQPAKLEDSAVYLCASSSRTGPYNSPLHFGNGTRLTVT.

This clone was counted a single time. CDR3 residues: CASSVGIGVLTDTQYF. DNA of the CDR3: TGTGCCAGCAGCGTAGGTATCGGGGTTCTCACAGATACGCAGTATTTT. The chain uses TRBV9 and TRBJ2-3, with D perhaps matching TRBD2 (5 bases). This CDR3 has 16 residues. Trimming pared 0 bases from V and 2 bases from J, leaving 13 bases between. CDR1 is SGDLS and CDR2 is YYNGEE in the germline V gene.

The CDR3 coding sequence is TGTGCCAGCAGCCCTCCTGACCGCAAAGCTGACACTGAAGCTTTCTTT. Protein product: CASSPPDRKADTEAFF. This sequence joins TRBV5-6 and TRBJ1-1; D is unresolved. The V gene's germline CDR1 is SGHDT and CDR2 YYEEEE. Between the trimmed V and J ends, which lost 4 bases and 3 bases, there was a span of 19 bases. The CDR3 totals 16 residues.

The chain carries TRBV28 and TRBJ1-4; D unclear. Germline loops: CDR1 MDHEN, CDR2 SYDVKM. V lost 11 bases, J lost 0 bases, and 16 bases lay in between. The CDR3 has 15 residues. Written as DNA, the CDR3 is TGTGCCGCCTTAGGAAGGGCGGCAACTAATGAAAAACTGTTTTTT. It codes for CAALGRAATNEKLFF.

This chain uses TRBV6-1 with TRBJ2-1, with D perhaps TRBD1 (5 bases). The germline V and J ends were trimmed by 2 bases and 15 bases, with 11 bases remaining between them. Germline CDR1 is MNHNS and CDR2 is SASEGT. The CDR3 sequence is 11 residues long. CDR3 in amino acids: CASSEWQGRFF. The DNA of the CDR3 is TGTGCCAGCAGTGAATGGCAGGGTCGGTTCTTC.

J is TRBJ2-2 and V is TRBV7-2, with 11 bases that match TRBD2. CDR3 length equals 16 residues. V was clipped by 5 bases and J by 1 base; unmatched bases: 3. Per the germline V gene, CDR1 is SGHTA and CDR2 is FQGNSA. CDR3 DNA sequence: TGTGCCAGCAGCAGAGGGACTAGCGGGAACACCGGGGAGCTGTTTTTT. It specifies CASSRGTSGNTGELFF.

This clone has only one observation. The chain has TRBV18 and TRBJ2-5; tentative D call: TRBD1 (5 bases). This CDR3 is built from 13 residues. V gave up 4 bases and J gave up 0 bases, with 6 bases separating them. Germline V gene sequence: CDR1 KGHSH, CDR2 LQKENI. The CDR3 sequence: CASSRGHQETQYF. DNA for the CDR3: TGTGCCAGCTCACGGGGCCACCAAGAGACCCAGTACTTC.

The chain employs TRBV5-5 and TRBJ2-1, with D possibly being TRBD2 (5 bases). V was pared by 3 bases and J by 7 bases, with 11 bases between. The CDR3 is made up of 13 amino acids. Germline V gene lookup returns CDR1 SGHKS and CDR2 YYEKEE (reference sequence). The CDR3 DNA sequence: TGTGCCAGCAGCTCCTACGGGGTTAATGAGCAGTTCTTC. It specifies CASSSYGVNEQFF.

The chain couples TRBV29-1 to TRBJ1-5; possible D gene TRBD1, 5 bases. The CDR3 extends over 15 amino acids. V was trimmed by 6 bases and J by 3 bases, leaving 18 bases between them. Per the germline V gene, CDR1 is SQVTM and CDR2 is ANQGSEA. CDR3 sequence: CSVKVQGDNNQPQHF. CDR3 nucleotides: TGCAGCGTCAAGGTGCAGGGAGATAACAATCAGCCCCAGCATTTT. Based on the CDR3 plus reference TRBV29-1 and TRBJ1-5, the full variable domain is SAVISQKPSRDICQRGTSLTIQCQVDSQVTMMFWYRQQPGQSLTLIATANQGSEATYESGFVIDKFPISRPNLTFSTLTVSNMSPEDSSIYLCSVKVQGDNNQPQHFGDGTRLSIL.

The rearrangement joins TRBV5-5 to TRBJ2-5; D may be TRBD2 (5 bases). This CDR3 has 16 residues. In germline, CDR1 is SGHKS, CDR2 YYEKEE (reference sequence). V gave up 0 bases and J gave up 4 bases, with 16 bases separating them. Here the CDR3 DNA reads TGTGCCAGCAGCTTGGATTCGGGATTTTCAGGAGAGACCCAGTACTTC. Amino acid sequence: CASSLDSGFSGETQYF.

CDR3 sequence reads: CASSTTGTSNYGYTF. CDR3 nucleotide sequence: TGTGCCAGTAGTACCACCGGGACATCTAACTATGGCTACACCTTC. This chain uses TRBV19 with TRBJ1-2; D may be TRBD1 (6 bases). This CDR3 region has 15 residues. Germline lookup yields CDR1 LNHDA and CDR2 SQIVND (reference sequence). Trimming removed 4 bases at V and 0 bases at J, with 12 bases between.

This clone was detected once. The chain is built from TRBV6-1 and TRBJ2-1, with TRBD1 as a possible D gene (5 bases). V was trimmed by 6 bases and J by 2 bases, leaving 14 bases between them. The CDR3 has 15 residues. Germline V lookup: CDR1 MNHNS, CDR2 SASEGT. The CDR3 DNA follows: TGTGCCAGCAGAGTGGTGACAGAACCCTACAATGAGCAGTTCTTC. It codes for CASRVVTEPYNEQFF.

The V call is TRBV10-2, the J call TRBJ1-4; D is unresolved. Trimming left V 6 bases short and J 5 bases short, with 4 bases between. The CDR3 is 11 residues long. Germline V lookup: CDR1 WSHSY, CDR2 SAAADI. The CDR3 loop is CASRVNEKLFF. The CDR3 DNA is TGCGCCAGCAGGGTAAATGAAAAACTGTTTTTT.

In nucleotides, the CDR3 is TGTGCCAGCTCACCACCGCCGGGGGTGGGGGAGCAGTACTTC. Its protein is CASSPPPGVGEQYF. The chain has TRBV18 and TRBJ2-7; tentative D call: TRBD2 (6 bases). CDR1 and CDR2 from the germline V gene are KGHSH and LQKENI. This CDR3 spans 14 amino acids. V was trimmed by 0 bases and J by 7 bases, leaving 13 bases between them.

This chain connects TRBV10-3 to TRBJ1-3, with D tentatively TRBD1 (5 bases). The CDR3 has 14 residues. The V gene lost 9 bases and the J gene lost 4 bases, with 16 bases spanning the gap. Germline V gene sequence: CDR1 ENHRY, CDR2 SYGVKD. CDR3 amino acids: CAITGTENGNTIYF. The CDR3 DNA follows: TGTGCCATAACCGGGACGGAGAACGGAAACACCATATATTTT.

This chain connects TRBV18 to TRBJ1-1; TRBD1 is a possible D gene (5 bases). V shed 0 bases and J shed 1 base, with 9 bases lying between them. Per germline, CDR1 KGHSH and CDR2 LQKENI. This CDR3 has 15 residues. The CDR3 spells CASSPPRQQNTEAFF. The CDR3 DNA is TGTGCCAGCTCACCACCGAGACAGCAGAACACTGAAGCTTTCTTT.

The chain employs TRBV5-1 and TRBJ1-4; D perhaps matches TRBD1 (5 bases). The V gene's germline CDR1 is SGHRS and CDR2 YFSETQ. The V end lost 4 bases, the J end lost 4 bases, and 11 bases lay between the germline ends. The length of the CDR3 is 14 residues. CDR3: CASSPGPSNEKLFF. For the CDR3, the DNA is TGCGCCAGCAGCCCGGGACCGAGTAATGAAAAACTGTTTTTT. Full variable domain (outside the CDR3, taken from reference TRBV5-1 and TRBJ1-4): KAGVTQTPRYLIKTRGQQVTLSCSPISGHRSVSWYQQTPGQGLQFLFEYFSETQRNKGNFPGRFSGRQFSNSRSEMNVSTLELGDSALYLCASSPGPSNEKLFFGSGTQLSVL.

The chain combines TRBV30 with TRBJ2-1, with TRBD2 as a possible D gene (6 bases). V was pared by 3 bases and J by 4 bases, with 16 bases between. There are 15 residues in the CDR3. CDR1 GTSNPN and CDR2 SVGIG come from the germline V gene (reference sequence). This CDR3 reads CAWSYLGTLYNEQFF. The CDR3 nucleotides are TGTGCCTGGAGCTACCTCGGGACTTTATACAATGAGCAGTTCTTC.